One and the same sample provided the 3 T cell receptor beta chains below, sequenced in a study of T cell repertoires in cytomegalovirus infection. Each CDR3 protein is one row after TCRdb ran MiXCR on the reads. The table records around 430,000 distinct CDR3 sequences, approximately 42% of them present only once. Their antigens are not known. The source material was cultured PBMCs, sampled from culture after CMV antigen stimulation. Every receptor here comes from a human donor in good health (CMV status not recorded). Some clones in this sample may be carry-over from other donors' samples.

The chain carries TRBV7-2 and TRBJ2-3; the match to TRBD1 covers 7 bases. The CDR3 spans 16 residues. Germline assignment: CDR1 SGHTA and CDR2 FQGNSA. Losses at the gene ends were 5 bases for V and 2 bases for J; bases not matched to a gene: 10. The CDR3 nucleotides are TGTGCCAGCAGCCCAGAGGCAGGGACAGTCACAGATACGCAGTATTTT. It yields the protein CASSPEAGTVTDTQYF.

J is TRBJ2-1 and V is TRBV15, with 8 bases aligning to TRBD2. This CDR3 is built from 15 residues. Germline V gene lookup returns CDR1 LNHNV and CDR2 YYDKDF (reference sequence). V dropped 6 bases and J dropped 7; count of bases not matched to a gene: 11. CDR3 DNA sequence: TGTGCCACCAGTAATCGGGGGGGGGATAAAAATGAGCAGTTCTTC. It encodes CATSNRGGDKNEQFF.

This clonotype was detected a few times. The rearrangement uses TRBV7-2 and TRBJ2-7; 8 bases line up with TRBD1. This CDR3 is built from 14 residues. CDR1 SGHTA and CDR2 FQGNSA come from the germline V gene. V lost 4 bases and J lost 5; bases outside the gene matches: 7. The CDR3 loop is CASSSGGAVHEQYF. In DNA, the CDR3 is TGTGCCAGCAGCTCAGGGGGCGCAGTCCACGAGCAGTACTTC.